One sample yielded the 21 T cell receptor beta chains listed below, sequenced in a study of type 1 and type 2 diabetes patients. The PCR template was genomic DNA. A primer set of 30 forward and 13 reverse primers amplified the CDR3. TCRdb reprocessed the multiplex PCR reads with MiXCR, giving one entry per CDR3 protein. The table records 270,000 or so distinct CDR3 sequences, 40% to 50% of them present only once. Material: peripheral blood mononuclear cells (PBMCs). Every receptor here comes from a man aged 18-30 years with type 2 diabetes.

DNA for the CDR3: TGTGCCTGGAGGACCTTCGCGGGGGGCCGTCCCTACGAGCAGTACTTC. This sequence encodes CAWRTFAGGRPYEQYF. The V call is TRBV30, the J call TRBJ2-7; 8 bases match TRBD2. The CDR3 runs to 16 residues. Trimming cost V 3 bases and J 2 bases; bases outside gene matches: 12. CDR1 is GTSNPN, CDR2 SVGIG, per germline (reference sequence).

This clonotype has a handful of counts. V usage is TRBV20-1 and J usage is TRBJ2-7; D is unclear. The V and J ends lost 6 bases and 3 bases respectively, with 15 bases between them. The CDR3 runs to 13 residues. In germline, CDR1 is DFQATT, CDR2 SNEGSKA (reference sequence). Here the CDR3 DNA reads TGCAGTGCGAGTGACACCCTCCTCTACGAGCAGTACTTC. Translated, it gives CSASDTLLYEQYF.

This clonotype occurred a few times. This chain joins TRBV20-1 and TRBJ1-4, with TRBD1 identical over 8 bases. CDR1 and CDR2 (germline): DFQATT, SNEGSKA (reference sequence). V was clipped by 3 bases and J by 8 bases; unmatched bases: 5. There are 13 residues in the CDR3. The CDR3 DNA reads TGCAGTGCTAGTGCCAGGGGGCGAGAAAAACTGTTTTTT. It encodes CSASARGREKLFF.

The chain combines TRBV29-1 with TRBJ2-7; 9 bases fit TRBD1. Per the germline V gene, CDR1 is SQVTM and CDR2 is ANQGSEA. CDR3 length: 14 amino acids. Germline trimming cut 3 bases from V and 0 bases from J; bases unmatched to any gene: 3. This CDR3 reads CSVEGQGGSYEQYF. CDR3 nucleotides: TGCAGCGTTGAGGGACAGGGCGGCTCCTACGAGCAGTACTTC.

This clonotype has only one observation. The chain links TRBV20-1 to TRBJ2-2, with D unresolved. Germline V gene lookup returns CDR1 DFQATT and CDR2 SNEGSKA (reference sequence). Between the trimmed V and J ends, which lost 3 bases and 7 bases, there was a span of 12 bases. This CDR3 is 13 amino acids long. The CDR3 DNA reads as TGCAGTGCTAGCCGCGCTTCGGGCGGGGAGCTGTTTTTT. As protein: CSASRASGGELFF.

This clonotype was found many times. The genes are TRBV25-1 and TRBJ2-1; D is ambiguous. V shed 5 bases and J shed 4 bases, with 0 bases lying between them. CDR3 length: 10 residues. Germline V gene lookup returns CDR1 MGHDK and CDR2 SYGVNS. The DNA of the CDR3 is TGTGCCAGCAGTTACAATGAGCAGTTCTTC. Translation gives CASSYNEQFF.

The gene calls are TRBV27 and TRBJ2-3; D may be TRBD1 or TRBD2 (5 bases each). V was shortened by 8 bases and J by 4 bases, with 10 bases between the two germline ends. In germline, CDR1 is MNHEY, CDR2 SMNVEV (reference sequence). This CDR3 is 12 amino acids long. CDR3 sequence reads: CASQRGADTQYF. The CDR3 bases are TGTGCCAGCCAGCGAGGGGCAGATACGCAGTATTTT.

CDR3 bases: TGTGCCAGCAGTTACTGGACAGGGGACAGTACTGGCTACACCTTC. It encodes CASSYWTGDSTGYTF. The rearrangement joins TRBV6-5 to TRBJ1-2, with 9 bases lining up with TRBD1. The V gene end was trimmed by 1 base and the J gene end by 7 bases; junction bases not matched to a gene: 7. Germline-derived CDR1 and CDR2 are MNHEY and SVGAGI. The CDR3 has 15 amino acids.

There are a few counts of this clonotype. V is TRBV6-1 and J is TRBJ1-4, with D tentatively TRBD1 (6 bases). The CDR3 spans 14 residues. Germline loops: CDR1 MNHNS, CDR2 SASEGT. V dropped 2 bases and J dropped 8 bases, with 12 bases sitting between them. In nucleotides, the CDR3 is TGTGCCAGCAGTGAACGGTGGAGGGGGGAAAAACTGTTTTTT. Amino acids: CASSERWRGEKLFF.

This clonotype was counted between two and nine times. The chain employs TRBV19 and TRBJ1-1; 9 nucleotides align to TRBD1. In germline, CDR1 is LNHDA, CDR2 SQIVND (reference sequence). Unmatched junction bases numbered 17, after V lost 4 bases and J lost 5 bases. The CDR3 is 18 amino acids. In DNA form, the CDR3 reads TGTGCCAGTAGTACTCATTCCGGGACAGGGCTGGACAGGACTGAAGCTTTCTTT. It is translated as CASSTHSGTGLDRTEAFF.

The J gene is TRBJ1-4, the V gene TRBV7-9; TRBD1 matches at 7 bases. The CDR3 has 14 amino acids. Germline lookup yields CDR1 SEHNR and CDR2 FQNEAQ (reference sequence). V lost 4 bases to trimming and J lost 7 bases; unmatched junction nucleotides: 6. The CDR3 nucleotides read TGTGCCAGCAGCTCGTCAGGGGGAACTGAAAAACTGTTTTTT. Its protein product is CASSSSGGTEKLFF.

Comments on this clonotype: The conserved closing phenylalanine or tryptophan is absent in this CDR3, likely reflecting a read error. V usage is TRBV27 and J usage is TRBJ2-1, with 7 bases matching TRBD2. V lost 4 bases, J lost 7 bases, and 10 bases stayed unmatched. Germline V gene data show CDR1 as MNHEY and CDR2 as SMNVEV (reference sequence). The CDR3 is 15 amino acids. CDR3 sequence (DNA): TGTGCCAGCAGTTCAGCGGGAAACGACGCGAATGAGCAGTTCCTC. Amino acid sequence: CASSSAGNDANEQFL.

A note on this clonotype: The junction departs from the called germline gene at one end, perhaps through a read error. The V and J genes are TRBV5-1 and TRBJ1-6, with 7 nucleotides matching TRBD1. Germline V lookup: CDR1 SGHRS, CDR2 YFSETQ. The CDR3 length is 15 residues. The CDR3 loop is CASSFETGQVSPLHF. For the CDR3, the DNA is TGTGCCAGCAGCTTCGAGACAGGGCAAGTTTCACCCCTCCACTTT.

This clonotype was seen a handful of times. The V and J genes are TRBV10-1 and TRBJ1-1; D call uncertain. Trimming removed 0 bases from V and 3 bases from J, with 11 bases in between. Germline V CDR1 and CDR2: WNHNN, SYGVQD (reference sequence). CDR3 length: 15 residues. The CDR3 is CASSESGSLDTEAFF. CDR3 sequence (DNA): TGCGCCAGCAGTGAGTCGGGCAGCCTTGACACTGAAGCTTTCTTT.

This chain joins TRBV30 and TRBJ2-3; D possibly corresponds to TRBD1 (6 bases). The CDR3 has 13 amino acids. The V gene's germline CDR1 is GTSNPN and CDR2 SVGIG (reference sequence). Trimming took 1 base from V and 6 from J, leaving 11 bases between them. This chain's CDR3 is CAWSAGRGDTQYF. CDR3 in DNA: TGTGCCTGGAGTGCGGGAAGGGGGGATACGCAGTATTTT.

Details on this clonotype: One end of the junction is discordant with germline, which a read error may explain. This sequence joins TRBV6-4 and TRBJ2-7; D is possibly TRBD2 (6 bases). This CDR3 is built from 13 residues. Germline-derived CDR1 and CDR2 are MRHNA and SNTAGT. The CDR3 coding sequence is TGTGCCAGTAGTGTTAGCGGTCCCTACGAGCAGTACTTC. Amino acid sequence: CASSVSGPYEQYF.

This clonotype was detected a few times. The gene calls are TRBV10-1 and TRBJ2-3, with TRBD1 identical over 10 bases. In germline, CDR1 is WNHNN, CDR2 SYGVQD (reference sequence). V lost 2 bases to trimming and J lost 5 bases; unmatched junction nucleotides: 13. The CDR3 covers 18 residues. CDR3 region: CASSELAPGTGVLDTQYF. CDR3 DNA sequence: TGCGCCAGCAGTGAGCTCGCCCCAGGGACAGGGGTATTAGATACGCAGTATTTT.

The CDR3 DNA reads TGTGCCAGTAGTATACAGGGAGTCCATGGCTACACCTTC. This sequence encodes CASSIQGVHGYTF. The V and J genes are TRBV19 and TRBJ1-2, with a weak D call TRBD1 (5 bases). Trimming removed 2 bases at V and 6 bases at J, with 10 bases between. The germline V gene has CDR1 LNHDA and CDR2 SQIVND (reference sequence). The CDR3 is made up of 13 amino acids.

The V call is TRBV29-1, the J call TRBJ2-7; 8 nucleotides agree with TRBD2. V was clipped by 4 bases and J by 6 bases; unmatched bases: 5. The CDR3 spans 12 residues. Germline assignment: CDR1 SQVTM and CDR2 ANQGSEA. CDR3 sequence reads: CSVVAGGPEQYF. The DNA of the CDR3 is TGCAGCGTTGTGGCGGGAGGACCCGAGCAGTACTTC.

This chain connects TRBV2 to TRBJ2-5; D possibly corresponds to TRBD1 (5 bases). V lost 2 bases and J lost 5, with 9 bases in between. This CDR3 contains 13 residues. Germline values: CDR1 SNHLY, CDR2 FYNNEI. CDR3 bases: TGTGCCAGCAGTGAACAGGGTGGTGAGACCCAGTACTTC. This encodes CASSEQGGETQYF.

The chain employs TRBV7-2 and TRBJ2-5; D is undetermined. The CDR3 runs to 14 residues. The germline V and J ends were trimmed by 4 bases and 5 bases, with 14 bases remaining between them. Germline loops: CDR1 SGHTA, CDR2 FQGNSA. The CDR3 DNA reads TGTGCCAGCAGCTACAACACGGTGGGGGAGACCCAGTACTTC. This encodes CASSYNTVGETQYF.